The 13 T cell receptor beta chains below all came from one sample that was sequenced in a study of shared clonotypes between healthy human individuals. Profiling relied on immunoSEQ multiplex PCR, and the TCRdb table lists in-frame clones only, not all of them. The data show 800,000 or so clones, about 96% seen once. The naive CD8 fraction comprised CD45RO-negative cells positively selected for CCR7 and excluded terminally differentiated effector memory CD45RA+ cells. The sequenced sample consisted of naive CD8+ T cells sorted from blood. The receptors here all came from a young man in good health.

This chain connects TRBV5-4 to TRBJ2-1; 7 positions match TRBD2. This CDR3 is built from 15 residues. The V gene end was trimmed by 8 bases and the J gene end by 10 bases; junction bases not matched to a gene: 18. The germline CDR1 and CDR2 sequences are SGHNT and YYREEE (reference sequence). The CDR3 nucleotides are TGTGCCAGTCCTTCGTTCGGGAGGCTTGGGAGCGAGCAGTTCTTC. This encodes CASPSFGRLGSEQFF.

This clone was seen a single time. In DNA form, the CDR3 reads TGTGCCAGCAGCTTTAAACCTAGCGGGAGCGCTTACAATGAGCAGTTCTTC. Its protein product is CASSFKPSGSAYNEQFF. This chain uses TRBV11-2 with TRBJ2-1; 10 nucleotides line up with TRBD2. V trimming: 3 bases; J trimming: 4 bases; junction bases outside the gene matches: 9. Germline V gene lookup returns CDR1 SGHAT and CDR2 FQNNGV. CDR3 length equals 17 residues. The full variable domain, in which reference TRBV11-2 and TRBJ2-1 provide the parts outside the CDR3, is EAGVAQSPRYKIIEKRQSVAFWCNPISGHATLYWYQQILGQGPKLLIQFQNNGVVDDSQLPKDRFSAERLKGVDSTLKIQPAKLEDSAVYLCASSFKPSGSAYNEQFFGPGTRLTVL.

As concerns this clone: Other nucleotide sequences from this sample produce the same CDR3. The chain combines TRBV15 with TRBJ2-7, with 11 bases matching TRBD1. V gave up 8 bases and J gave up 4 bases; unmatched junction bases: 1. The CDR3 runs to 12 residues. In germline, CDR1 is LNHNV, CDR2 YYDKDF (reference sequence). For the CDR3, the DNA is TGTGCCACCGGACAGGGGGCGTACGAGCAGTACTTC. This sequence encodes CATGQGAYEQYF.

The chain is built from TRBV9 and TRBJ1-1, with a tentative D call TRBD1 (5 bases). CDR1 is SGDLS and CDR2 is YYNGEE in the germline V gene. The CDR3 extends over 15 amino acids. The V end was cut by 0 bases, the J end by 3 bases, with 12 bases between. CDR3 protein: CASSVDTGGYTEAFF. The CDR3 region has the DNA TGTGCCAGCAGCGTAGACACAGGAGGGTACACTGAAGCTTTCTTT.

The chain links TRBV2 to TRBJ2-7; weak D call: TRBD1 (6 bases). V was clipped by 7 bases and J by 5 bases, with 18 bases between them. The CDR3 is made up of 14 amino acids. CDR1 is SNHLY, CDR2 FYNNEI, per germline. For the CDR3, the DNA is TGTGCCAGCATACCCACGGCAGGGGCCGACGAGCAGTACTTC. It specifies CASIPTAGADEQYF.

This clone occurred once. This rearrangement joins TRBV6-5 to TRBJ2-1, with TRBD1 as a possible D gene (5 bases). V lost 4 bases and J lost 3, with 13 bases in between. Germline lookup yields CDR1 MNHEY and CDR2 SVGAGI. This CDR3 is 15 amino acids long. CDR3 DNA sequence: TGTGCCAGCAGTTCCCCGCAGGGCCACTACAATGAGCAGTTCTTC. Its translation is CASSSPQGHYNEQFF.

V usage is TRBV7-9 and J usage is TRBJ2-5; weak D call: TRBD2 (6 bases). The germline V gene encodes CDR1 SEHNR and CDR2 FQNEAQ (reference sequence). Trimming removed 4 bases at V and 1 base at J, with 10 bases between. This CDR3 has 14 amino acids. CDR3 residues: CASSSVGGQETQYF. In nucleotides, the CDR3 is TGTGCCAGCAGCTCCGTGGGAGGCCAAGAGACCCAGTACTTC.

The chain uses TRBV27 and TRBJ2-3; D possibly corresponds to TRBD1 (5 bases). This CDR3 is built from 14 residues. The germline gives CDR1 MNHEY, CDR2 SMNVEV (reference sequence). V shed 3 bases and J shed 5 bases, with 12 bases lying between them. CDR3: CASSFYRSQDTQYF. The CDR3 coding sequence is TGTGCCAGCAGTTTTTACAGGTCACAAGATACGCAGTATTTT.

The chain joins TRBV9 to TRBJ2-1, with D perhaps TRBD2 (6 bases). CDR1 is SGDLS and CDR2 is YYNGEE in the germline V gene. CDR3 size: 16 residues. Trimming cost V 0 bases and J 2 bases, with 12 bases left between them. DNA of the CDR3: TGTGCCAGCAGCGTAGTCGACGGGAGCCCCTACAATGAGCAGTTCTTC. Translation gives CASSVVDGSPYNEQFF. The whole variable domain, remainder taken from reference TRBV9 and TRBJ2-1, is DSGVTQTPKHLITATGQRVTLRCSPRSGDLSVYWYQQSLDQGLQFLIQYYNGEERAKGNILERFSAQQFPDLHSELNLSSLELGDSALYFCASSVVDGSPYNEQFFGPGTRLTVL.

The J gene is TRBJ1-2, the V gene TRBV11-2; no definite D call. The V gene lost 5 bases and the J gene lost 6 bases, with 13 bases spanning the gap. The CDR3 consists of 13 residues. The germline CDR1 and CDR2 sequences are SGHAT and FQNNGV. CDR3 in DNA: TGTGCCAGCAGCCTCTCGGGAGGAGATGGCTACACCTTC. Protein product: CASSLSGGDGYTF.

The J gene is TRBJ2-5, the V gene TRBV2, with 13 nucleotides matching TRBD2. This CDR3 is 20 amino acids long. V shed 6 bases and J 4 bases; nucleotides not matched to a gene: 20. Germline-derived CDR1 and CDR2 are SNHLY and FYNNEI. CDR3 in amino acids: CASSTPSGTSGKIWGETQYF. CDR3 DNA sequence: TGTGCCAGCAGCACACCTTCCGGGACTAGCGGGAAAATATGGGGAGAGACCCAGTACTTC.

The chain carries TRBV28 and TRBJ2-2; 12 bases are shared with TRBD2. The CDR3 has 16 amino acids. Looked up from germline, CDR1 is MDHEN and CDR2 is SYDVKM. V lost 3 bases to trimming and J lost 7 bases; unmatched junction nucleotides: 6. CDR3 sequence reads: CASSFLAGGPNGELFF. The CDR3 bases are TGTGCCAGCAGTTTCCTAGCGGGAGGGCCGAACGGGGAGCTGTTTTTT.

The V call is TRBV9, the J call TRBJ2-1; either TRBD1 or TRBD2 may fit D (6 bases each). Deletions cut 5 bases from V and 9 bases from J, with 24 bases between. The CDR3 loop spans 16 amino acids. Looked up from germline, CDR1 is SGDLS and CDR2 is YYNGEE. The CDR3 protein is CASSGVSRGPNLEQFF. Written as DNA, the CDR3 is TGTGCCAGCAGTGGGGTGAGTCGGGGGCCCAACCTTGAGCAGTTCTTC.